This T cell receptor beta chain originates from a study of T cell responses to AZD1222 COVID-19 vaccine. Study findings and constraints: Compared with day 0, the breadth and depth of the Spike-specific TCR repertoire rose significantly after two doses of AZD1222. Variant regions that are unmutated are reportedly the target of nearly half of spike-specific TCRs.

The CDR3 is 17 amino acids. V was pared by 2 bases and J by 5 bases, with 15 bases of the junction left unmatched. Germline lookup yields CDR1 SGHVS and CDR2 FQNEAQ. Worth noting for this clone: Antigen specificity is unknown.

Here immunoSEQ multiplex PCR was the method, and the copy in TCRdb shows in-frame clones only, minus some. The data contain 55,000 to 75,000 clones, 85% of them singletons. The sequence came from an adult in good health. The chain employs TRBV7-8 and TRBJ2-7; TRBD1 matches 7 bases. The material was peripheral blood, obtained on day 0 of AZD1222 vaccination. The CDR3 DNA reads TGTGCCAGCAGCTTAAGGGGCGGAGCTACAGGGGCGCACGAGCAGTACTTC. It translates to CASSLRGGATGAHEQYF.